The 5 T cell receptor beta chains below come from one sample, sequenced in a study of T cells in Graves' hyperthyroidism and ophthalmopathy. RNA transcripts yielded amplified TCR beta CDR3 regions. When the TCR CDR3 underwent first-round RT-PCR, the HTBI primer set was used. From the multiplex PCR reads, TCRdb called clonotypes with MiXCR, one entry per CDR3 protein. This table has roughly 630,000 distinct CDR3 sequences, more than 15% appearing once. Sequenced input: blood. These receptors all stem from a woman aged 30 to 39 with Graves' hyperthyroidism.

This clonotype was seen many times. The chain carries TRBV27 and TRBJ2-7; TRBD1 matches 9 bases. This CDR3 spans 13 amino acids. V was clipped by 5 bases and J by 6 bases; unmatched bases: 5. In germline, CDR1 is MNHEY, CDR2 SMNVEV (reference sequence). CDR3: CASSIQGALEQYF. DNA for the CDR3: TGTGCCAGCAGTATACAGGGGGCCCTCGAGCAGTACTTC.

This clonotype was found many times. The chain recombines TRBV7-9 with TRBJ2-7; 9 positions match TRBD2. After removal of 5 bases from V and 0 bases from J, the junction contained 2 bases not matched to a gene. Germline assignment: CDR1 SEHNR and CDR2 FQNEAQ (reference sequence). CDR3 size: 14 residues. The CDR3 protein is CASSPSGNSYEQYF. CDR3 DNA sequence: TGTGCCAGCAGCCCTAGCGGGAACTCCTACGAGCAGTACTTC. Full variable domain (rest looked up from reference TRBV7-9 and TRBJ2-7): DTGVSQNPRHKITKRGQNVTFRCDPISEHNRLYWYRQTLGQGPEFLTYFQNEAQLEKSRLLSDRFSAERPKGSFSTLEIQRTEQGDSAMYLCASSPSGNSYEQYFGPGTRLTVT.

This clonotype was found many times. CDR3 bases: TGTGCCAGCAGCTCCCCACAGGTACCCTACGAGCAGTACTTC. As protein: CASSSPQVPYEQYF. The chain links TRBV7-9 to TRBJ2-7; a possible D gene is TRBD1 (5 bases). Germline V gene lookup returns CDR1 SEHNR and CDR2 FQNEAQ (reference sequence). The V end lost 4 bases, the J end lost 2 bases, and 12 bases lay between the germline ends. The CDR3 spans 14 residues.

This clonotype was detected ten times or more. V gene TRBV6-2 or TRBV6-3 combines with J gene TRBJ2-1; tentatively, D is TRBD2 (5 bases). V lost 4 bases and J lost 0, with 13 bases in between. Germline assignment: CDR1 MNHEY and CDR2 SVGEGT. The length of the CDR3 is 16 residues. Here the CDR3 reads CASSSHRDYSYNEQFF. The CDR3 bases are TGTGCCAGCAGTTCCCACCGGGATTACTCCTACAATGAGCAGTTCTTC.

V is TRBV27 and J is TRBJ2-7; 10 bases agree with TRBD1. The V segment lost 8 bases and the J segment 3 bases; nucleotides outside the gene matches: 4. Germline lookup yields CDR1 MNHEY and CDR2 SMNVEV (reference sequence). This CDR3 has 13 amino acids. The CDR3 coding sequence is TGTGCCAGCCCAGGGACAGGGGACTACGAGCAGTACTTC. This codes for CASPGTGDYEQYF.